This TCR beta chain was recovered during a study of CD8 T cells in Susac syndrome. A quantity of about 0.45 to 1 ug RNA underwent reverse transcription using random hexamers. TCRdb processed the immunoSEQ multiplex PCR reads anew with MiXCR; each CDR3 protein has one entry. The top ten clones hold around 0.096% of a sample with 200,000 or so distinct CDR3 sequences, more than 90% of them seen once. This clonotype is a singleton in its sample. CDR3 length equals 13 residues. Germline V CDR1 and CDR2: MNHEY, SVGAGI. V lost 5 bases and J lost 6; bases outside the gene matches: 4. Sequencing was done on a sample of CD4+ T cells from PBMCs. The receptor comes from a human donor with Susac syndrome. This rearrangement joins TRBV6-5 to TRBJ1-2, with TRBD1 matching 9 bases. CDR3 sequence: CASSPWDRDGYTF. CDR3 coding DNA: TGTGCCAGCAGTCCCTGGGACAGGGATGGCTACACCTTC.